This T cell receptor beta chain was documented in a study of shared clonotypes between healthy human individuals (dated by TCRdb to the early 2020s). Regarding the study in general: The cohort comprised a couple of women and a few men aged 18 to 49 years. To increase sequencing depth and limit assay-specific biases, different laboratories used diverse techniques to prepare libraries and sequence TCR repertoires. Between about 0.94 and 10 billion PBMCs per donor were obtained by leukapheresis. To estimate repertoire size and how much clonotypes are shared between individuals, the study performed deep sequencing of blood TCR repertoires from about five healthy adults. For each donor, three plates each were used for CD4 naive and CD4 memory, two plates were used for CD8 naive, and one plate was used for CD8 memory.

TCR CDR3 regions were amplified from genomic DNA by multiplex PCR using the deep immunoSEQ assay. Extracted genomic DNA from each cell subset was distributed evenly across all wells of several immunoSEQ 96-well plates, and each plate was treated as a replicate. For sorted subsets, each replicate PCR was loaded with around 200 ng genomic DNA, equivalent to about 30,000 T cell genomes. Purified libraries were measured with a Qubit 3.0 fluorometer, size-checked on a Bioanalyzer 2100, and measured again with the KAPA Library Quantification kit. Every immunoSEQ 96-well plate was sequenced on a separate single-read 150-cycle Illumina NextSeq 550 flow cell. Under the source paper's analysis protocol: Because only junctional sequences without quality scores were contained in the immunoSEQ output, filtering matching that applied to full-length reads could not be performed. Sequences were annotated with PyIR, a Python wrapper for IgBLAST v1.9, and V/J genes and CDR3 were assigned using IMGT germline references. Reads with weak V/J assignments (E-value above 1e-6), missing CDR3, stop codons, out-of-frame junctions, or ambiguous translated residues were removed. V3J clonotypes were defined as sequences sharing the same inferred V gene, J gene, and CDR3 amino acid sequence. To compute the percentage overlap between repertoires, the number of shared unique clonotypes was divided by the size of the smaller repertoire. Richness of each repertoire was evaluated using RTK rarefaction, the Chao1 estimator, and Recon v2.1 estimates of unobserved clonotypes. Generation probabilities were computed with OLGA for all TCRbeta clonotypes obtained by the gDNA method from several donors. TCRdb retrieved this table from immuneACCESS and kept in-frame rearrangements only. Not all clones are present; in checked studies, unresolved V genes account for under half, and no reason is known for the remainder. The V and J calls and clone size are taken from that table; D and trimming were inferred from the DNA. The sample table shows some 2,500,000 clones, and around 90% are seen once. The ten largest clones take up 0.3% to 0.45% of the sample.

Regarding this clone: Its antigen target is currently unknown. No qualities accompany the bases; no much larger clone lies one base away.

Donors were healthy HIV-negative adults with no recently reported acute infections or vaccinations. All donors were Caucasian adults living in Nashville, Tennessee, USA. Magnetic negative selection was used to enrich CD4+ T cells, after which naive cells were positively selected on CD45RA and the negative fraction became the memory subset. Blood was collected by leukapheresis, and PBMCs were isolated by Ficoll-Histopaque density gradient centrifugation and then cryopreserved in liquid nitrogen vapor phase. Analytical flow cytometry was used to check the purity and quantity of every magnetically sorted T cell population. Each sorted fraction had its genomic DNA isolated and then quantified by UV absorbance on a Nanodrop 2000c. Here is what the overall study found, with its caveats: Sampling was restricted to blood, and TCR repertoires in tissues likely differ from the TCR repertoires found in blood. Clonotypes shared by all four sorted-subset donors showed higher generation probabilities than non-shared clonotypes. Across a handful of donors, around 5% of naive CD4, approximately 4% of naive CD8, 2.3% of memory CD4, and 0.4% of memory CD8 clonotypes were shared. Incomplete sequencing was indicated by rarefaction of sorted-subset datasets, despite the large sequencing depth. Larger estimated clonotype richness was generally found for naive subsets than for memory subsets. Pairwise subsampling led to the expectation that sequencing depth would affect the degree of clonotype sharing among donors. Because the study included only a small number of donors, the genetic and exposure-history diversity represented was limited.

The germline V gene supplies CDR1 SGHTA and CDR2 FQGTGA. The CDR3, cysteine through phenylalanine, is 13 amino acids long. Of the read, only the CDR3 DNA is kept; its 39 bases are in frame from base 1. Trimming takes 5 bases from V and 6 bases from J, and the germline ends sit 12 bases apart. Sequenced sample: naive CD4+ T cells from PBMCs. The cell subset or site label here, explained by the study, means: CD45RA+ positively selected. This TCR was sampled from a man aged 18 to 35 in good health. Some clones in this sample may be carry-over from other donors' samples. This receptor chain uses TRBV7-3 and TRBJ2-3; TRBD1 might be the D gene, on 5 matching bases. The CDR3 amino acid sequence is: CASSVQQADTQYF. The base sequence is TGTGCCAGCAGCGTTCAACAGGCTGATACGCAGTATTTT.